The next 9 T cell receptor beta chains were all read from a single sample in a study of blood T cell repertoires in COVID-19. The data were produced by immunoSEQ multiplex PCR, yet TCRdb's version contains in-frame clones alone and is incomplete. The sample lists some 400,000 clones, more than 65% seen once, with around 1% in the top ten. Sequences were obtained from peripheral blood. These receptors were taken from a human donor with acute or convalescent COVID-19. The donor label of this sample is uncertain.

The gene calls are TRBV20-1 and TRBJ2-7; TRBD2 agrees at 9 bases. Germline CDR1 reads DFQATT; CDR2 reads SNEGSKA (reference sequence). The CDR3 totals 16 residues. V was clipped by 3 bases and J by 7 bases; unmatched bases: 16. The CDR3 spells CSASVLVSGRSREQYF. The CDR3 DNA follows: TGCAGTGCTAGTGTATTGGTCAGCGGGAGGTCTCGGGAGCAGTACTTC.

The chain couples TRBV5-4 to TRBJ2-7, with a tentative D call TRBD1 (5 bases). Deletions cut 2 bases from V and 1 base from J, with 10 bases between. The CDR3 has 14 amino acids. The germline CDR1 and CDR2 sequences are SGHNT and YYREEE (reference sequence). The CDR3 sequence: CASSLSQGSYEQYF. The CDR3 bases are TGTGCCAGCAGCTTAAGCCAGGGTTCCTACGAGCAGTACTTC.

V usage is TRBV30 and J usage is TRBJ1-3; tentative D call: TRBD1 (6 bases). CDR1 is GTSNPN and CDR2 is SVGIG in the germline V gene (reference sequence). The CDR3 is made up of 18 amino acids. V lost 0 bases and J lost 6, with 24 bases in between. The CDR3 reads CAWSVAGVARGFENTIYF. DNA of the CDR3: TGTGCCTGGAGTGTAGCGGGGGTGGCCAGGGGTTTCGAAAACACCATATATTTT.

This clone was recorded once. The chain employs TRBV19 and TRBJ1-2; D remains ambiguous. The CDR3 length is 13 residues. V was shortened by 6 bases and J by 8 bases, with 16 bases between the two germline ends. Per germline, CDR1 LNHDA and CDR2 SQIVND (reference sequence). CDR3 nucleotide sequence: TGTGCCAGTAGCCCCTCCCGGGGTGGCGGCTACACCTTC. Translated, it gives CASSPSRGGGYTF.

The V gene is TRBV12-3 or TRBV12-4, the J gene TRBJ1-5; maybe TRBD1 (5 bases). The V end lost 2 bases, the J end lost 6 bases, and 8 bases lay between the germline ends. The CDR3 is made up of 13 amino acids. Here the CDR3 DNA reads TGTGCCAGCAGTTTACTCAGGGCTCAGCCCCAGCATTTT. This translates into CASSLLRAQPQHF.

The chain couples TRBV7-9 to TRBJ1-2, with TRBD1 matching over 8 bases. The V gene's germline CDR1 is SEHNR and CDR2 FQNEAQ (reference sequence). V was clipped by 4 bases and J by 4 bases; unmatched bases: 5. The CDR3 is 14 amino acids. The CDR3: CASSSQGAVYGYTF. As DNA, the CDR3 is TGTGCCAGCAGCTCGCAGGGGGCCGTCTATGGCTACACCTTC.

The chain's CDR3 is CASNLQVGDEKLFF. DNA of the CDR3: TGTGCCAGTAATTTACAGGTTGGTGATGAAAAACTGTTTTTT. The V and J genes are TRBV19 and TRBJ1-4, with D possibly matching TRBD1 (5 bases). The germline V gene has CDR1 LNHDA and CDR2 SQIVND (reference sequence). V was cut by 7 bases and J by 6 bases, with 15 bases left in between. CDR3 length: 14 amino acids.

The chain has TRBV9 and TRBJ2-7, with 10 nucleotides matching TRBD2. The V gene end was trimmed by 0 bases and the J gene end by 6 bases; junction bases not matched to a gene: 6. The CDR3 contains 15 residues. The germline gives CDR1 SGDLS, CDR2 YYNGEE. The CDR3 loop is CASSVEAGGPGEQYF. The DNA of the CDR3 is TGTGCCAGCAGCGTAGAAGCGGGGGGGCCGGGCGAGCAGTACTTC.

The genes are TRBV19 and TRBJ1-1; a weak D match, TRBD1 (6 bases). CDR1 and CDR2 from the germline V gene are LNHDA and SQIVND (reference sequence). This CDR3 has 13 amino acids. V lost 9 bases to trimming and J lost 1 base, with 12 bases between them. The CDR3 region is CASAGTWNTEAFF. The CDR3 coding sequence is TGTGCCAGCGCCGGGACATGGAACACTGAAGCTTTCTTT.